Following are 7 T cell receptor beta chains from one sample sequenced in a study of cytomegalovirus exposure and HLA in healthy donors. A multiplex PCR was run with 60 Vbeta primers and 13 Jbeta primers. This table comes from immunoSEQ multiplex PCR, and its TCRdb copy is limited to in-frame clones, with some not included. The sample includes approximately 120,000 clones, about 74% of them seen just once. Material for sequencing was PBMCs. These receptors all come from a woman between 45 and 60 years old in good health and CMV-seropositive.

V usage is TRBV15 and J usage is TRBJ2-2; TRBD1 might be the D (6 bases). There are 16 residues in the CDR3. Per the germline V gene, CDR1 is LNHNV and CDR2 is YYDKDF (reference sequence). V lost 1 base to trimming and J lost 4 bases, with 13 bases between them. CDR3 sequence (DNA): TGTGCCACCAGCAGAGCTGGGGACATAGGCACCGGGGAGCTGTTTTTT. It encodes CATSRAGDIGTGELFF.

The V and J genes are TRBV25-1 and TRBJ2-1, with 10 bases identical to TRBD2. CDR3 length: 15 amino acids. The germline CDR1 and CDR2 sequences are MGHDK and SYGVNS. The ends lost 4 bases at V and 6 bases at J; junction bases unmatched: 6. The CDR3 DNA sequence: TGTGCCAGCAGTGTACTAGCGGGGCCCCTCAATGAGCAGTTCTTC. Translation: CASSVLAGPLNEQFF.

This clone has more than one count but fewer than ten. The rearrangement uses TRBV25-1 and TRBJ2-3; 10 bases map to TRBD1. Per germline, CDR1 MGHDK and CDR2 SYGVNS. V lost 8 bases and J lost 7; bases outside the gene matches: 6. This CDR3 is 13 amino acids long. The CDR3 here is CASWDRGAYTQYF. CDR3 in DNA: TGTGCCAGCTGGGACAGGGGAGCATATACGCAGTATTTT.

The J gene is TRBJ2-3, the V gene TRBV7-2; D is possibly TRBD1 (6 bases). Deletions cut 3 bases from V and 2 bases from J, with 18 bases between. Germline CDR1 SGHTA, CDR2 FQGNSA. The CDR3 runs to 17 residues. CDR3 sequence reads: CASSFGGWGHNTDTQYF. The CDR3 nucleotides are TGTGCCAGCAGCTTCGGTGGTTGGGGACACAACACAGATACGCAGTATTTT.

V usage is TRBV6-5 and J usage is TRBJ2-5; tentative D call: TRBD2 (6 bases). CDR3 length: 12 residues. In germline, CDR1 is MNHEY, CDR2 SVGAGI. Between the trimmed V and J ends, which lost 5 bases and 7 bases, there was a span of 11 bases. The CDR3 spells CASSRGGGTQYF. In DNA form, the CDR3 reads TGTGCCAGCAGTAGGGGAGGAGGGACCCAGTACTTC.

The CDR3 is CAISAGAGLSTDTQYF. CDR3 sequence (DNA): TGTGCCATCAGTGCAGGAGCGGGGCTTAGCACAGATACGCAGTATTTT. This chain joins TRBV10-3 and TRBJ2-3; TRBD2 agrees at 7 bases. CDR1 is ENHRY, CDR2 SYGVKD, per germline. V trimming: 4 bases; J trimming: 0 bases; junction bases outside the gene matches: 7. This CDR3 is built from 16 residues.

The chain uses TRBV11-2 and TRBJ2-7, with 11 bases matching TRBD1. This CDR3 is 17 amino acids long. Per the germline V gene, CDR1 is SGHAT and CDR2 is FQNNGV. The ends lost 5 bases at V and 0 bases at J; junction bases unmatched: 9. DNA for the CDR3: TGTGCCAGCAGCGCACTAAGCGGGACAGGGGGCTCCTACGAGCAGTACTTC. Its protein product is CASSALSGTGGSYEQYF.